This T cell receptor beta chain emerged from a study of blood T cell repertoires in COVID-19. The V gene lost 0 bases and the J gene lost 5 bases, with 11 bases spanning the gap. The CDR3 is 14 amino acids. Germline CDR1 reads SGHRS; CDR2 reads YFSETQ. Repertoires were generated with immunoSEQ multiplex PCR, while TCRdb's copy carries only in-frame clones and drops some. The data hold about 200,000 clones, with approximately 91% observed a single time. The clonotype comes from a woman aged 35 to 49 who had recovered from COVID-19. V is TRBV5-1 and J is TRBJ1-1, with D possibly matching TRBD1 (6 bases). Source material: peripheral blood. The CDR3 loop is CASSLAGAATEAFF. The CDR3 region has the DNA TGCGCCAGCAGCTTGGCAGGGGCAGCGACTGAAGCTTTCTTT.